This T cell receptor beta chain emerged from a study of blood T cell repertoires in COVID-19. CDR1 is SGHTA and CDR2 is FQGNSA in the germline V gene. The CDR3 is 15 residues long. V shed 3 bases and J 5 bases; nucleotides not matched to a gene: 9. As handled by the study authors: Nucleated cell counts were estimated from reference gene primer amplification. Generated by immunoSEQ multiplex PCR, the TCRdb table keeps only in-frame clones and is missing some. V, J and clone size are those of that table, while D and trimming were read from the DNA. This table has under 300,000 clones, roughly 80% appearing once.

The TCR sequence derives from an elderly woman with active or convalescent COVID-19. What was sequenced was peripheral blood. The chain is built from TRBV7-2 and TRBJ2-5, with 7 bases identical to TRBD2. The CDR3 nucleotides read TGTGCCAGCAGCTTCCCAGATCGGGGGGTTGAGACCCAGTACTTC. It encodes CASSFPDRGVETQYF.